The 17 T cell receptor beta chains below come from one sample, sequenced in a study of control samples from healthy donors and cancer patients. The table came from immunoSEQ multiplex PCR; TCRdb's copy has only in-frame clones and leaves some out. Found here are around 110,000 clones, 80% to 90% of them singletons; the top ten hold about 1%. The sequencing input was PBMCs. Source of these receptors: a woman aged 50 to 60 with colorectal cancer.

The chain is built from TRBV7-9 and TRBJ2-3; 9 bases are a match to TRBD1. CDR1 and CDR2 from the germline V gene are SEHNR and FQNEAQ (reference sequence). The CDR3 length is 15 residues. The trim removed 5 bases at V and 6 bases at J, leaving 9 bases unmatched. CDR3 in amino acids: CASSPPGTGYDTQYF. The CDR3 DNA is TGTGCCAGCAGCCCCCCCGGGACAGGGTATGATACGCAGTATTTT.

The V gene is TRBV7-3, the J gene TRBJ2-2; 12 bases map to TRBD1. The CDR3 covers 16 residues. The V and J ends lost 2 bases and 7 bases, in that order; junction bases with no gene match: 5. The germline V gene encodes CDR1 SGHTA and CDR2 FQGTGA. Here the CDR3 reads CASSLLGQGAGGELFF. DNA for the CDR3: TGTGCCAGCAGCTTATTGGGACAGGGGGCAGGCGGGGAGCTGTTTTTT.

V gene TRBV19 combines with J gene TRBJ2-6; 8 positions match TRBD1. Germline CDR1 and CDR2: LNHDA and SQIVND (reference sequence). The CDR3 loop spans 16 amino acids. V lost 9 bases to trimming and J lost 1 base; unmatched junction nucleotides: 8. CDR3 amino acids: CASGQGRSSGANVLTF. The DNA for the CDR3 is TGTGCCAGCGGACAGGGACGAAGTTCTGGGGCCAACGTCCTGACTTTC.

The V and J genes are TRBV18 and TRBJ2-2, with D unresolved. The CDR3 loop spans 15 amino acids. Trimming removed 0 bases at V and 2 bases at J, with 7 bases between. Germline loops: CDR1 KGHSH, CDR2 LQKENI. The CDR3 is CASSPPVGNTGELFF. The CDR3 region has the DNA TGTGCCAGCTCACCACCGGTTGGAAACACCGGGGAGCTGTTTTTT.

The DNA of the CDR3 is TGTGCCAGCTCACCACGTTTACCGGACAGCTCTGGAAACACCATATATTTT. This gives the protein CASSPRLPDSSGNTIYF. The chain has TRBV18 and TRBJ1-3; TRBD1 might be the D (6 bases). The CDR3 runs to 17 residues. Trimming removed 1 base at V and 0 bases at J, with 13 bases between. Germline V CDR1 and CDR2: KGHSH, LQKENI.

V and J are TRBV6-5 and TRBJ2-2, with 9 bases identical to TRBD1. V was clipped by 8 bases and J by 6 bases; unmatched bases: 4. Germline V gene sequence: CDR1 MNHEY, CDR2 SVGAGI. The length of the CDR3 is 13 residues. The chain's CDR3 is CASLQGAPGELFF. DNA for the CDR3: TGTGCCAGCCTACAGGGGGCGCCCGGGGAGCTGTTTTTT.

This clone was counted between two and nine times. The rearrangement links TRBV9 to TRBJ2-3; D gene uncertain. The germline V and J ends were trimmed by 6 bases and 2 bases, with 10 bases remaining between them. The CDR3 totals 13 residues. Germline V lookup: CDR1 SGDLS, CDR2 YYNGEE. Written as DNA, the CDR3 is TGTGCCAGCACCCCCATTCTCACAGATACGCAGTATTTT. Translating it yields CASTPILTDTQYF.

The chain recombines TRBV18 with TRBJ2-7; D unclear. V was pared by 1 base and J by 0 bases, with 7 bases between. Germline CDR1 and CDR2: KGHSH and LQKENI. This CDR3 comprises 14 residues. The CDR3 DNA reads as TGTGCCAGCTCACCACGGAGTAGCTCCTACGAGCAGTACTTC. Its protein is CASSPRSSSYEQYF. Combining the CDR3 with reference TRBV18 and TRBJ2-7 gives the whole variable domain NAGVMQNPRHLVRRRGQEARLRCSPMKGHSHVYWYRQLPEEGLKFMVYLQKENIIDESGMPKERFSAEFPKEGPSILRIQQVVRGDSAAYFCASSPRSSSYEQYFGPGTRLTVT.

The gene calls are TRBV18 and TRBJ2-3; D unclear. With 3 bases removed from V and 3 bases from J, the gap between germline ends came to 13 bases. The CDR3 consists of 15 residues. Germline V gene data show CDR1 as KGHSH and CDR2 as LQKENI. CDR3 in DNA: TGTGCCAGCTCACCGAGTATACAGACGACAGATACGCAGTATTTT. Translated, it gives CASSPSIQTTDTQYF.

The CDR3 bases are TGTGCCATCAGTGAGCCCGGGACTAGCGGGAGAAATGAGCAGTTCTTC. This translates into CAISEPGTSGRNEQFF. The V gene is TRBV10-3, the J gene TRBJ2-1, with 14 bases matching TRBD2. V dropped 2 bases and J dropped 7; count of bases not matched to a gene: 4. From germline, CDR1 is ENHRY and CDR2 SYGVKD. The CDR3 is 16 residues long.

The chain uses TRBV18 and TRBJ2-1, with 7 bases matching TRBD1. V lost 5 bases and J lost 3; bases outside the gene matches: 13. This CDR3 has 17 amino acids. Germline assignment: CDR1 KGHSH and CDR2 LQKENI. This CDR3 reads CASSRFSGTENYNEQFF. For the CDR3, the DNA is TGTGCCAGCTCAAGATTTTCCGGGACAGAGAACTACAATGAGCAGTTCTTC.

This clone has more than one count but fewer than ten. This rearrangement joins TRBV2 to TRBJ1-2, with TRBD1 as a possible D gene (6 bases). CDR1 is SNHLY and CDR2 is FYNNEI in the germline V gene. The CDR3 length is 11 residues. The ends were cut back, 9 bases at V and 7 bases at J, with 12 bases in the middle. The CDR3, as DNA: TGTGCCAGTAACCGGGACATTGGCTACACCTTC. As protein: CASNRDIGYTF.

The chain joins TRBV6-5 to TRBJ1-6; no firm D call. V gave up 8 bases and J gave up 5 bases, with 13 bases separating them. Germline CDR1 reads MNHEY; CDR2 reads SVGAGI. This CDR3 has 14 amino acids. The CDR3 DNA is TGTGCCAGCCGGGTCAGTATCGATAATTCACCCCTCCACTTT. Translated, it gives CASRVSIDNSPLHF.

This chain links TRBV7-9 with TRBJ1-2; 7 bases fit TRBD1. The CDR3 has 17 amino acids. V gave up 5 bases and J gave up 4 bases; unmatched junction bases: 16. Looked up from germline, CDR1 is SEHNR and CDR2 is FQNEAQ (reference sequence). CDR3 region: CASSPPTGAGFSYGYTF. As DNA, the CDR3 is TGTGCCAGCAGCCCCCCTACAGGGGCAGGATTTAGCTATGGCTACACCTTC.

This clone was recorded a few times. V is TRBV10-3 and J is TRBJ2-7; D is perhaps TRBD1 (6 bases). CDR1 ENHRY and CDR2 SYGVKD come from the germline V gene. The CDR3 runs to 16 residues. The V gene lost 5 bases and the J gene lost 0 bases, with 17 bases spanning the gap. The CDR3 spells CAISIGGIMSSYEQYF. CDR3 DNA sequence: TGTGCCATCAGTATAGGGGGAATAATGAGCTCCTACGAGCAGTACTTC.

This sequence joins TRBV9 and TRBJ2-5; the match to TRBD1 covers 8 bases. The junction had 4 bases not matched to a gene; V was cut back by 3 bases and J by 0 bases. Germline CDR1 SGDLS, CDR2 YYNGEE. This CDR3 has 15 residues. The CDR3 bases are TGTGCCAGCAGCGGAGGGGGACAGGACCAAGAGACCCAGTACTTC. This sequence encodes CASSGGGQDQETQYF.

The chain uses TRBV7-9 and TRBJ1-2; D remains unclear. V lost 0 bases to trimming and J lost 2 bases, with 7 bases between them. Per the germline V gene, CDR1 is SEHNR and CDR2 is FQNEAQ (reference sequence). This CDR3 spans 14 amino acids. CDR3 in amino acids: CASSLAGVNYGYTF. The DNA for the CDR3 is TGTGCCAGCAGCTTAGCTGGGGTCAACTATGGCTACACCTTC. The full variable domain, in which reference TRBV7-9 and TRBJ1-2 provide the parts outside the CDR3, is DTGVSQNPRHKITKRGQNVTFRCDPISEHNRLYWYRQTLGQGPEFLTYFQNEAQLEKSRLLSDRFSAERPKGSFSTLEIQRTEQGDSAMYLCASSLAGVNYGYTFGSGTRLTVV.